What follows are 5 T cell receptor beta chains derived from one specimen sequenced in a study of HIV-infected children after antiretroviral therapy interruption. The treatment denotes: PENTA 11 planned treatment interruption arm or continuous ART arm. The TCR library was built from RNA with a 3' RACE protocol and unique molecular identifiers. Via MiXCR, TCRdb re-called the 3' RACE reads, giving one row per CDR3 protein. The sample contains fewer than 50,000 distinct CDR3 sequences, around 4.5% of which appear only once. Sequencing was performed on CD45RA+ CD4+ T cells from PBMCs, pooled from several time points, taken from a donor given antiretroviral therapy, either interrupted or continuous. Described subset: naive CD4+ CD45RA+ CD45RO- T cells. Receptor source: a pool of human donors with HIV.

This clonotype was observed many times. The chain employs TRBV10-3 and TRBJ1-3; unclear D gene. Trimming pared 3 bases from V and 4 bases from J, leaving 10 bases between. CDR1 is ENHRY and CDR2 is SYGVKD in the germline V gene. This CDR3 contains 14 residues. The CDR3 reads CAISEAIAGNTIYF. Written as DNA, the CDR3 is TGTGCCATCAGTGAAGCGATTGCCGGAAACACCATATATTTT.

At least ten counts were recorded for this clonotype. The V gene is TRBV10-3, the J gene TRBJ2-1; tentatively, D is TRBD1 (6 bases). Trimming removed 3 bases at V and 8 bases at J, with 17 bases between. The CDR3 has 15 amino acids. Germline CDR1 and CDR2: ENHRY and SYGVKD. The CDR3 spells CAISETDRIPDEQFF. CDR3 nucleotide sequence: TGTGCCATCAGTGAAACGGACAGAATTCCGGATGAGCAGTTCTTC.

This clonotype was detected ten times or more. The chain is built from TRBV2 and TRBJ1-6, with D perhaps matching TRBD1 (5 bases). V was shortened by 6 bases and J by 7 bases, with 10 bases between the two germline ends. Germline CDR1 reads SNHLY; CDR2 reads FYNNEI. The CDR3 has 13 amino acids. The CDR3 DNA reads TGTGCCAGCAGGGGGGGGGTAAATTCACCCCTCCACTTT. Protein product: CASRGGVNSPLHF.

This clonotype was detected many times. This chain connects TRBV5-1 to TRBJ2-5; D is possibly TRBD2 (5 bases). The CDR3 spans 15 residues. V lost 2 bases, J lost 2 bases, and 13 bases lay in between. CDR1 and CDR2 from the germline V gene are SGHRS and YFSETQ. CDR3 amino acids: CASSFLSRGQETQYF. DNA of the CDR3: TGCGCCAGCAGCTTTCTTTCCCGAGGGCAAGAGACCCAGTACTTC.

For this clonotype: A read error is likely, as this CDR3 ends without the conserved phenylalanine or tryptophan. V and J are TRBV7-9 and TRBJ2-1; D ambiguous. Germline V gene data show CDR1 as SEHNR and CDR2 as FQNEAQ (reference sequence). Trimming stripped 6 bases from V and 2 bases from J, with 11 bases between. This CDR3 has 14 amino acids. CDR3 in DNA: TGTGCCAGCAGGTCACAAGGTGCCTACAATGAGCAGTTCTTA. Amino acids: CASRSQGAYNEQFL.